This T cell receptor beta chain appears in the sequencing data of a study of spatial heterogeneity in lung cancer. Whole-study findings and limits: Among blood samples, ubiquitous expanded tumor TCRs appeared more at resection than at follow-up.

Concerning this clonotype: What it binds is unknown.

As to time point: sample taken at primary tumor resection. Whole RNA came from tumor, nontumor lung or frozen PBMC and was sequenced without being sorted. The donors were fewer than 80 patients with non-small cell lung cancer that was early-stage and untreated. Each CDR3 protein is one row after TCRdb ran MiXCR on the 5' RACE reads. The table lists approximately 44,000 distinct CDR3 sequences, roughly 15% of them singletons. V shed 6 bases and J shed 1 base, with 23 bases lying between them. CDR1 and CDR2 (germline): MNHEY, SMNVEV (reference sequence). The CDR3 totals 18 residues. The chain is built from TRBV27 and TRBJ2-3; tentative D call: TRBD2 (6 bases). This TCR was recovered from a male donor with early-stage non-small cell lung cancer. The sample here was PBMCs, taken at surgery. The CDR3: CASSILEGRLAGTDTQYF. CDR3 in DNA: TGTGCCAGCAGCATACTCGAGGGGAGGCTGGCTGGCACAGATACGCAGTATTTT.